Below, one TCR beta chain is given with its context. Its binding antigen is unknown. The record has no base qualities; no much larger clone is one base away. The donors were included in the validation cohort of some 110 subjects, a group kept apart from the roughly 700-subject first cohort. This entry comes from a study of cytomegalovirus exposure and HLA in healthy donors (dated by TCRdb to between 2016 and 2019). A note on the overall study: The 550 to 750 repertoires of the first cohort and the 120 validation repertoires were produced on the same platform, according to a later analysis. The study was designed to test whether signatures of past pathogen exposure could be identified by cataloging public T cell receptors. In addition to the first cohort of 650 to 750 subjects, a separate validation cohort of 120 different subjects was used. High-throughput TCR immunosequencing, statistical association of individual TCRs with disease status, and machine learning were combined to predict cytomegalovirus infection status.

The study at large found these results: All 120 repertoires were used to score co-occurrence in the validation cohort in a later analysis, because that analysis had no HLA typing for the cohort. In the study, around 160 TCR beta chains were listed as associated with cytomegalovirus. Three of the identified cytomegalovirus-associated TCR beta chains were confirmed in vitro to be specific for cytomegalovirus antigens. According to the authors, the approach could potentially be generalized to other disease states and immunological phenotypes. In both the original and validation cohorts, the classifier was reported to diagnose cytomegalovirus status with high specificity and sensitivity. Of the cluster scores, roughly 93% were above 0 in a later analysis, which found that TCRs clustered in the first cohort also tended to co-occur in the 90 to 150 validation repertoires. Across donors, most TCR sequences were observed very rarely, whereas some public TCRs were present in many individuals.

Preparation of the library involved the immunoSEQ multiplex PCR assay. The paper's data handling went like this. A statistical classification framework was developed to diagnose cytomegalovirus status using the catalog of TCR beta chain sequences. TCRdb re-hosts the immuneACCESS table, in-frame sequences only. Its copies lack some clones; in the studies checked, an unresolved V gene accounts for under half of them, and the cause for the rest is not known. From that table come the V and J calls and clone size; the DNA was used to work out D and trimming. The sample yields 100,000 to 150,000 clones; about nine tenths were counted once. The ten largest clonotypes hold less than 1.5% of the sample. Taken from the germline V gene (reference sequence), the CDR1 and CDR2 loops are SGHNT and YYREEE. Trimming removed 3 bases from V and 0 bases from J, leaving 12 bases between the germline ends. The CDR3 has 15 amino acids, counting the end cysteine and phenylalanine. The CDR3 DNA has 45 bases and is translated from base 1.

Sequences were obtained from PBMCs. The receptor was isolated from a man aged 25 to 45 in good health and CMV-seronegative. Rearrangement joined TRBV5-4 to TRBJ2-5; no D gene call is confident. The DNA is TGTGCCAGCAGCTCATCAACTTCTTACCAAGAGACCCAGTACTTC. Translated, this is CASSSSTSYQETQYF.